Below, one T cell receptor beta chain is given with its context. The source of the sample is a study of blood T cell repertoires in COVID-19. Study overall: Donors in the United States, Italy and Spain gave samples during acute or convalescent COVID-19. Sample material is recorded as cDNA or gDNA derived from T cells, B-cell-depleted T cells, or PBMCs.

In the source study's methods: Reference gene primer amplification in the assay estimated nucleated cell counts. Using immunoSEQ multiplex PCR, the repertoire was profiled, and TCRdb retains in-frame clones only, with some absent. V and J calls and clone size follow that table, whereas D and trimming were derived from the DNA. The table has roughly 100,000 clones, 65% to 90% seen once. With 4 bases removed from V and 0 bases from J, the gap between germline ends came to 11 bases. From germline, CDR1 is SGHNT and CDR2 YYREEE (reference sequence). The CDR3 is made up of 15 amino acids. The TCR originated in an elderly man with acute or convalescent COVID-19. The specimen was peripheral blood. The rearrangement joins TRBV5-4 to TRBJ1-3; tentative D call: TRBD1 (6 bases). Here the CDR3 DNA reads TGTGCCAGCAGCCTGGACAGCGGCTCTGGAAACACCATATATTTT. It is translated as CASSLDSGSGNTIYF. Filled out from reference TRBV5-4 and TRBJ1-3, the complete variable domain reads ETGVTQSPTHLIKTRGQQVTLRCSSQSGHNTVSWYQQALGQGPQFIFQYYREEENGRGNFPPRFSGLQFPNYSSELNVNALELDDSALYLCASSLDSGSGNTIYFGEGSWLTVV.